What follows are 26 T cell receptor beta chains derived from one specimen sequenced in a study of identical twins. TCRdb analysed the 5' RACE reads with MiXCR anew, one entry per CDR3 protein. The sample has 500,000 or so distinct CDR3 sequences; 11% to 15% are singletons. The same data also contributed to another study, on yellow fever vaccine responses in identical twins.

Sequencing was done on a sample of CD4+ T cells sorted from blood. Receptors originate from a woman under 30 in good health.

This clonotype was seen only a few times. V gene TRBV24-1 combines with J gene TRBJ2-7; TRBD2 matches 8 bases. J was trimmed by 0 bases and V by 1 base; bases with no gene match: 1. CDR3 length: 15 residues. In germline, CDR1 is KGHDR, CDR2 SFDVKD. The CDR3, as DNA: TGTGCCACCAGTGATTTAGGGACTAGCTCCTACGAGCAGTACTTC. It specifies CATSDLGTSSYEQYF.

This sequence joins TRBV11-1 and TRBJ2-6, with D hard to call. With 6 bases removed from V and 0 bases from J, the gap between germline ends came to 27 bases. The CDR3 runs to 21 residues. The V gene's germline CDR1 is SGHAT and CDR2 FQDESV (reference sequence). The CDR3 loop is CASRFNRNTGPPNSGANVLTF. The DNA for the CDR3 is TGTGCCAGCAGGTTCAATCGCAACACCGGCCCCCCAAACTCTGGGGCCAACGTCCTGACTTTC.

This clonotype was counted ten times or more. The chain uses TRBV12-3 or TRBV12-4 and TRBJ2-1; 15 nucleotides align to TRBD2. The CDR3 is 15 residues long. V lost 4 bases, J lost 9 bases, and 4 bases stayed unmatched. This chain's CDR3 is CASSYLGLAGGEQFF. CDR3 DNA: TGTGCCAGCAGTTACCTGGGACTAGCGGGGGGTGAGCAGTTCTTC.

This clonotype has more than one count but fewer than ten. This chain joins TRBV5-5 and TRBJ1-1; tentative D call: TRBD1 (6 bases). The CDR3 spans 14 residues. V lost 3 bases, J lost 0 bases, and 9 bases lay in between. Germline CDR1 is SGHKS and CDR2 is YYEKEE (reference sequence). The DNA for the CDR3 is TGTGCCAGCAGCTGGACAGATTTGAACACTGAAGCTTTCTTT. Protein: CASSWTDLNTEAFF.

This clonotype was picked up a small number of times. The chain uses TRBV4-3 and TRBJ2-3, with a weak D call TRBD2 (7 bases). CDR1 is LGHNA, CDR2 YSLEER, per germline. CDR3 length: 16 residues. V was clipped by 3 bases and J by 3 bases, with 16 bases between them. The CDR3 sequence is CASSHDGGGGTDTQYF. The CDR3 DNA follows: TGCGCCAGCAGCCACGACGGGGGAGGGGGGACAGATACGCAGTATTTT.

This clonotype was found many times. The rearrangement uses TRBV29-1 and TRBJ2-2, with 7 bases aligning to TRBD2. The germline gives CDR1 SQVTM, CDR2 ANQGSEA. This CDR3 spans 13 amino acids. CDR3 DNA sequence: TGCGCTCATCTTCGGGGGGACTCCGGGGAGCTGTTTTTT. Protein: CAHLRGDSGELFF.

The rearrangement links TRBV4-3 to TRBJ2-1; 7 positions match TRBD2. This CDR3 has 16 amino acids. V lost 0 bases and J lost 7; bases outside the gene matches: 9. The germline CDR1 and CDR2 sequences are LGHNA and YSLEER. The chain's CDR3 is CASSQEPGTGRNEQFF. CDR3 nucleotides: TGCGCCAGCAGCCAAGAACCAGGGACCGGGAGGAATGAGCAGTTCTTC.

The chain joins TRBV7-9 to TRBJ1-3, with D hard to call. Trimming removed 5 bases at V and 0 bases at J, with 17 bases between. The CDR3 totals 17 residues. CDR1 is SEHNR and CDR2 is FQNEAQ in the germline V gene (reference sequence). This CDR3 reads CASSPWEASISGNTIYF. Written as DNA, the CDR3 is TGTGCCAGCAGCCCCTGGGAGGCCTCTATCTCTGGAAACACCATATATTTT.

The table lists this clonotype with many counts. The chain has TRBV5-1 and TRBJ2-2; 8 bases agree with TRBD1. CDR1 is SGHRS, CDR2 YFSETQ, per germline. The CDR3 has 16 amino acids. The junction had 7 bases not matched to a gene; V was cut back by 4 bases and J by 2 bases. This CDR3 reads CASSILGQGNTGELFF. In DNA, the CDR3 is TGCGCCAGCAGCATTCTAGGACAGGGAAACACCGGGGAGCTGTTTTTT.

The gene calls are TRBV5-1 and TRBJ2-1; 7 bases agree with TRBD2. Per germline, CDR1 SGHRS and CDR2 YFSETQ. This CDR3 comprises 14 residues. Germline trimming cut 0 bases from V and 10 bases from J; bases unmatched to any gene: 7. CDR3 bases: TGCGCCAGCAGCTTGGGGGGGGGTGGCAAGGAGCAGTTCTTC. As protein: CASSLGGGGKEQFF. The full variable domain, in which reference TRBV5-1 and TRBJ2-1 provide the parts outside the CDR3, is KAGVTQTPRYLIKTRGQQVTLSCSPISGHRSVSWYQQTPGQGLQFLFEYFSETQRNKGNFPGRFSGRQFSNSRSEMNVSTLELGDSALYLCASSLGGGGKEQFFGPGTRLTVL.

The V gene is TRBV5-6, the J gene TRBJ2-3; D is undetermined. The V end was cut by 3 bases, the J end by 5 bases, with 10 bases between. Per the germline V gene, CDR1 is SGHDT and CDR2 is YYEEEE. The length of the CDR3 is 13 residues. The CDR3 protein is CASSSLSEDTQYF. CDR3 DNA: TGTGCCAGCAGCTCTTTGAGCGAAGATACGCAGTATTTT.

This clonotype occurred a few times. V and J are TRBV28 and TRBJ2-2; TRBD2 agrees at 11 bases. The germline V gene has CDR1 MDHEN and CDR2 SYDVKM. The CDR3 spans 17 residues. V lost 6 bases, J lost 3 bases, and 9 bases stayed unmatched. The CDR3 bases are TGTGCCAGCAGGGAAATAGCGGGAGGGACTTACACCGGGGAGCTGTTTTTT. Translation: CASREIAGGTYTGELFF.

This clonotype was counted a few times. This chain links TRBV7-3 with TRBJ2-3; the match to TRBD2 covers 7 bases. J gave up 2 bases and V 5 bases, and 4 bases lay outside the gene matches. The CDR3 has 14 amino acids. Germline loops: CDR1 SGHTA, CDR2 FQGTGA. Written as DNA, the CDR3 is TGTGCCAGCAGCCGAGCGGGGACCACAGATACGCAGTATTTT. This codes for CASSRAGTTDTQYF.

This clonotype showed up just a few times. V gene TRBV10-3 combines with J gene TRBJ2-7; D is ambiguous. The CDR3 covers 13 residues. Deletions cut 2 bases from V and 6 bases from J, with 11 bases between. Germline V gene data show CDR1 as ENHRY and CDR2 as SYGVKD. CDR3 region: CAISEVRVLEQYF. CDR3 sequence (DNA): TGTGCCATCAGTGAGGTTAGAGTCCTCGAGCAGTACTTC.

The genes are TRBV20-1 and TRBJ2-3; unclear D gene. Germline V gene lookup returns CDR1 DFQATT and CDR2 SNEGSKA (reference sequence). CDR3 length: 14 residues. V was cut by 5 bases and J by 0 bases, with 12 bases left in between. DNA for the CDR3: TGCAGTGCTCCGCGGCGGCCTAGCACAGATACGCAGTATTTT. Translated, it gives CSAPRRPSTDTQYF.

In its sample, this clonotype was seen many times. The chain has TRBV9 and TRBJ1-6; 9 bases are a match to TRBD1. The CDR3 length is 16 residues. The V and J ends lost 0 bases and 9 bases, in that order; junction bases with no gene match: 7. Germline CDR1 and CDR2: SGDLS and YYNGEE. The chain's CDR3 is CASSVGSRTGVSPLHF. CDR3 nucleotides: TGTGCCAGCAGCGTAGGGTCTAGGACAGGGGTTTCACCCCTCCACTTT.

This clonotype has a handful of counts. The V and J genes are TRBV28 and TRBJ2-7; D ambiguous. The CDR3 consists of 14 residues. CDR1 and CDR2 from the germline V gene are MDHEN and SYDVKM. The V gene lost 5 bases and the J gene lost 3 bases, with 14 bases spanning the gap. The CDR3 DNA sequence: TGTGCCAGCAGTCCATCTCTCCAATACTACGAGCAGTACTTC. Translating it yields CASSPSLQYYEQYF. Filled out from reference TRBV28 and TRBJ2-7, the complete variable domain reads DVKVTQSSRYLVKRTGEKVFLECVQDMDHENMFWYRQDPGLGLRLIYFSYDVKMKEKGDIPEGYSVSREKKERFSLILESASTNQTSMYLCASSPSLQYYEQYFGPGTRLTVT.

The rearrangement links TRBV28 to TRBJ2-2, with 7 nucleotides matching TRBD1. Germline lookup yields CDR1 MDHEN and CDR2 SYDVKM. V lost 5 bases to trimming and J lost 5 bases; unmatched junction nucleotides: 14. The CDR3 totals 17 residues. This chain's CDR3 is CASSPGHRGVRTGELFF. The CDR3 DNA reads as TGTGCCAGCAGTCCCGGACACAGGGGAGTACGAACCGGGGAGCTGTTTTTT.

The chain recombines TRBV5-1 with TRBJ1-3, with a weak D call TRBD1 (5 bases). CDR1 is SGHRS and CDR2 is YFSETQ in the germline V gene. The ends were cut back, 4 bases at V and 0 bases at J, with 14 bases in the middle. The CDR3 has 16 residues. In DNA, the CDR3 is TGCGCCAGCAGCGAAACCGACAGCAGCTCTGGAAACACCATATATTTT. Translation gives CASSETDSSSGNTIYF.

The V gene is TRBV24-1, the J gene TRBJ2-3; perhaps TRBD1 as D (5 bases). V lost 4 bases, J lost 2 bases, and 15 bases lay in between. This CDR3 has 16 amino acids. From germline, CDR1 is KGHDR and CDR2 SFDVKD. In DNA form, the CDR3 reads TGTGCCACCAGTGACCCTCGACAGCTGAACACAGATACGCAGTATTTT. This gives the protein CATSDPRQLNTDTQYF.

The chain has TRBV9 and TRBJ2-3; a possible D gene is TRBD1 (5 bases). The germline V gene encodes CDR1 SGDLS and CDR2 YYNGEE. This CDR3 contains 15 residues. V gave up 6 bases and J gave up 2 bases, with 16 bases separating them. In DNA form, the CDR3 reads TGTGCCAGCACTATCAGGGATGGGCTCACAGATACGCAGTATTTT. Amino acid sequence: CASTIRDGLTDTQYF.

The table lists this clonotype with a few counts. This chain joins TRBV2 and TRBJ2-7; the match to TRBD2 covers 11 bases. Germline V gene sequence: CDR1 SNHLY, CDR2 FYNNEI. V shed 6 bases, J shed 3 bases, and the junction held 1 base outside the gene matches. The CDR3 extends over 13 amino acids. DNA for the CDR3: TGTGCCAGCAGAGGACTAGCGGGCTACGAGCAGTACTTC. Amino acids: CASRGLAGYEQYF.

There are many counts of this clonotype. The CDR3: CASSSDGSHEQFF. DNA of the CDR3: TGTGCCAGCAGCTCGGACGGGAGCCATGAGCAGTTCTTC. The gene calls are TRBV7-8 and TRBJ2-1, with D possibly matching TRBD2 (6 bases). Trimming shortened V by 4 bases and J by 8 bases, and 12 bases separated the two germline ends. Germline V gene data show CDR1 as SGHVS and CDR2 as FQNEAQ. The CDR3 sequence is 13 residues long.

The genes are TRBV5-1 and TRBJ2-7; the match to TRBD1 covers 8 bases. This CDR3 is 15 amino acids long. Germline loops: CDR1 SGHRS, CDR2 YFSETQ. J gave up 0 bases and V 2 bases, and 4 bases lay outside the gene matches. The CDR3 bases are TGCGCCAGCAGCTTTCAGGGGGCTGGCTCCTACGAGCAGTACTTC. Its protein product is CASSFQGAGSYEQYF. The full variable domain, in which reference TRBV5-1 and TRBJ2-7 provide the parts outside the CDR3, is KAGVTQTPRYLIKTRGQQVTLSCSPISGHRSVSWYQQTPGQGLQFLFEYFSETQRNKGNFPGRFSGRQFSNSRSEMNVSTLELGDSALYLCASSFQGAGSYEQYFGPGTRLTVT.

This clonotype was counted only a few times. The chain joins TRBV7-8 to TRBJ2-3, with 7 nucleotides matching TRBD1. V dropped 5 bases and J dropped 3; count of bases not matched to a gene: 17. The germline gives CDR1 SGHVS, CDR2 FQNEAQ. The CDR3 loop spans 18 amino acids. The CDR3 loop reads CASSPRVGGRDQTDTQYF. In DNA, the CDR3 is TGTGCCAGCAGCCCCAGGGTAGGGGGCAGGGATCAAACAGATACGCAGTATTTT.

The table lists this clonotype with a few counts. The rearrangement links TRBV20-1 to TRBJ2-5, with D uncertain. Germline V lookup: CDR1 DFQATT, CDR2 SNEGSKA (reference sequence). This CDR3 contains 15 residues. The V end lost 0 bases, the J end lost 0 bases, and 11 bases lay between the germline ends. The CDR3 DNA reads TGCAGTGCTAGAGATTTCTTACAGAACCAAGAGACCCAGTACTTC. Its protein is CSARDFLQNQETQYF.